The 21 T cell receptor beta chains below come from one sample, sequenced in a study of CD8+CD57+ T cells in acquired aplastic anemia. The study profiled TCR beta VDJ and CDR3 using genomic DNA as template. MiXCR, applied by TCRdb to the reads, yields one record per CDR3 protein. Seen here are about 160,000 distinct CDR3 sequences, 70% to 75% observed once, and the top ten hold 35% to 50%. Sequenced patients had shown CD8+CD57+ cell expansion by flow cytometry. The source material was sorted CD4+, CD8+, or CD8+CD57+ T cells (not recorded which) from PBMCs. The receptor set was obtained from a human donor with aplastic anemia.

Worth noting for this clonotype: At one of its ends the junction is not consistent with the germline gene, which may arise from a read error. This chain connects TRBV11-2 to TRBJ2-4, with TRBD2 as a possible D gene (6 bases). CDR1 is SGHAT, CDR2 FQNNGV, per germline. This CDR3 spans 18 amino acids. In DNA, the CDR3 is TGTGCCAGCAGCTTAGAGGGGTTAGTGCGGGACGCCAAAAACATTCAGTACTGG. The encoded protein is CASSLEGLVRDAKNIQYW.

V usage is TRBV20-1 and J usage is TRBJ2-7; 9 positions agree with TRBD1. The CDR3 covers 15 residues. Looked up from germline, CDR1 is DFQATT and CDR2 is SNEGSKA (reference sequence). With 6 bases clipped from V and 3 bases from J, the junction kept 12 bases outside the gene matches. The CDR3 coding sequence is TGCAGTGCCACCGGGACAGGGCATTTACACTACGAGCAGTACGTC. Residues: CSATGTGHLHYEQYV.

The gene calls are TRBV6-6 and TRBJ2-7, with TRBD2 matching over 9 bases. With 4 bases clipped from V and 4 bases from J, the junction kept 5 bases outside the gene matches. Per germline, CDR1 MNHNY and CDR2 SVGAGI (reference sequence). CDR3 size: 14 residues. This CDR3 is CASSFDSGRYEQYF. As DNA, the CDR3 is TGTGCCAGCAGTTTTGACAGCGGGAGGTACGAGCAGTACTTC.

The chain links TRBV4-1 to TRBJ1-2; D ambiguous. This CDR3 comprises 15 residues. From germline, CDR1 is MGHRA and CDR2 YSYEKL. Trimming stripped 1 base from V and 1 base from J, with 10 bases between. The CDR3 region has the DNA TGCGCCAGCAGCCAAGGTTTAGGAAATAACTATGGCTACACCTTC. It codes for CASSQGLGNNYGYTF.

The chain joins TRBV2 to TRBJ2-3; 9 nucleotides align to TRBD2. Per the germline V gene, CDR1 is SNHLY and CDR2 is FYNNEI. This CDR3 comprises 15 residues. The junction had 9 bases not matched to a gene; V was cut back by 4 bases and J by 7 bases. The CDR3 DNA sequence: TGTGCCAGCAGTGCAAACGGGCTAGCGGGAAATACGCAGTATTTT. This encodes CASSANGLAGNTQYF.

This chain joins TRBV25-1 and TRBJ1-2, with a weak D call TRBD1 (6 bases). V lost 2 bases and J lost 8, with 12 bases in between. Germline V gene data show CDR1 as MGHDK and CDR2 as SYGVNS. The CDR3 totals 13 residues. Written as DNA, the CDR3 is TGTGCCAGCAGTGAAGCAGGGGCGCAGGGCTACACCTTC. Translated: CASSEAGAQGYTF.

The CDR3 sequence: CSAPGSGVPYEQYF. DNA of the CDR3: TGCAGTGCCCCAGGGTCGGGAGTTCCTTACGAGCAGTACTTC. This chain links TRBV20-1 with TRBJ2-7, with D perhaps TRBD2 (6 bases). The V and J ends lost 6 bases and 4 bases respectively, with 19 bases between them. This CDR3 is built from 14 residues. CDR1 and CDR2 from the germline V gene are DFQATT and SNEGSKA (reference sequence).

The chain uses TRBV19 and TRBJ2-5; no clear D. The CDR3 has 14 residues. The ends were cut back, 6 bases at V and 2 bases at J, with 13 bases in the middle. Looked up from germline, CDR1 is LNHDA and CDR2 is SQIVND (reference sequence). The CDR3 DNA reads TGTGCCAGTAGCGTTGGACCAATTCAAGAGACCCAGTACTTC. Translation: CASSVGPIQETQYF.

The chain combines TRBV6-4 with TRBJ2-1; 14 bases are a match to TRBD2. With 0 bases clipped from V and 2 bases from J, the junction kept 0 bases outside the gene matches. The CDR3 is 17 residues long. Germline V gene lookup returns CDR1 MRHNA and CDR2 SNTAGT. The CDR3 nucleotides read TGTGCCAGCAGTGACTCGACTAGCGGGGGGGCCTACAATGAGCAGTTCTTC. Protein sequence: CASSDSTSGGAYNEQFF.

This CDR3 is CSVEGGATEQYF. CDR3 in DNA: TGCAGCGTTGAAGGAGGGGCTACCGAGCAGTACTTC. The chain carries TRBV29-1 and TRBJ2-7; D possibly uses TRBD1 or TRBD2 (5 bases each). V lost 1 base and J lost 6, with 10 bases in between. The CDR3 loop spans 12 amino acids. Per the germline V gene, CDR1 is SQVTM and CDR2 is ANQGSEA.

This clonotype was observed a handful of times. The J gene is TRBJ1-2, the V gene TRBV19; 9 nucleotides line up with TRBD1. The CDR3 consists of 19 residues. V shed 5 bases, J shed 4 bases, and the junction held 20 bases outside the gene matches. Per germline, CDR1 LNHDA and CDR2 SQIVND (reference sequence). CDR3 sequence reads: CASSSSSSRDRAGGYGYTF. In nucleotides, the CDR3 is TGTGCCAGTAGTTCTTCCTCGTCCCGGGACAGGGCCGGTGGCTATGGCTACACCTTC. Variable domain in full (rest from reference TRBV19 and TRBJ1-2): DGGITQSPKYLFRKEGQNVTLSCEQNLNHDAMYWYRQDPGQGLRLIYYSQIVNDFQKGDIAEGYSVSREKKESFPLTVTSAQKNPTAFYLCASSSSSSRDRAGGYGYTFGSGTRLTVV.

The CDR3 sequence: CASSLEGRGQGTYEQYV. Here the CDR3 DNA reads TGTGCCAGCAGCTTGGAAGGTCGGGGACAGGGAACCTACGAGCAGTACGTC. The chain joins TRBV5-1 to TRBJ2-7; TRBD1 agrees at 9 bases. The V gene's germline CDR1 is SGHRS and CDR2 YFSETQ. The CDR3 spans 17 residues.

This clonotype was recorded only once. V and J are TRBV19 and TRBJ1-1; TRBD1 agrees at 8 bases. After removal of 6 bases from V and 3 bases from J, the junction contained 3 bases not matched to a gene. CDR1 and CDR2 from the germline V gene are LNHDA and SQIVND (reference sequence). There are 13 residues in the CDR3. The CDR3 sequence is CASSMTGDTEAFF. As DNA, the CDR3 is TGTGCCAGTAGCATGACAGGGGACACTGAAGCTTTCTTT.

The chain links TRBV20-1 to TRBJ2-7, with D uncertain. Trimming cost V 0 bases and J 0 bases, with 15 bases left between them. Germline values: CDR1 DFQATT, CDR2 SNEGSKA (reference sequence). The CDR3 spans 16 residues. CDR3 coding DNA: TGCAGTGCTAGAGATGCCCTTGGTTCCTCCTCCTACGAGCAGTACTTC. Translation: CSARDALGSSSYEQYF.

Comments on this clonotype: The junction and the germline gene differ at one end; a read error may be behind it. This chain joins TRBV19 and TRBJ2-7, with 7 bases fitting TRBD1. The CDR3 is made up of 14 amino acids. Germline values: CDR1 LNHDA, CDR2 SQIVND (reference sequence). The chain's CDR3 is CASSVAGTVYEQHF. DNA for the CDR3: TGTGCCAGTAGTGTCGCCGGGACAGTGTACGAGCAGCACTTC.

This chain uses TRBV7-3 with TRBJ2-7; either TRBD1 or TRBD2 may fit D (5 bases each). Germline CDR1 and CDR2: SGHTA and FQGTGA. CDR3 size: 13 residues. The ends were cut back, 5 bases at V and 7 bases at J, with 15 bases in the middle. The chain's CDR3 is CASSPERGREQYF. For the CDR3, the DNA is TGTGCCAGCAGCCCTGAGAGGGGTCGAGAGCAGTACTTC. Using reference TRBV7-3 and TRBJ2-7 for the parts outside the CDR3, the full variable domain is GAGVSQTPSNKVTEKGKYVELRCDPISGHTALYWYRQSLGQGPEFLIYFQGTGAADDSGLPNDRFFAVRPEGSVSTLKIQRTERGDSAVYLCASSPERGREQYFGPGTRLTVT.

In DNA, the CDR3 is TGTGCCACCAGTGATTTGGTACAGGGGGCGTCCTACGAGCAGTACTTC. This sequence encodes CATSDLVQGASYEQYF. V gene TRBV24-1 combines with J gene TRBJ2-7; 9 nucleotides line up with TRBD1. J was trimmed by 1 base and V by 0 bases; bases with no gene match: 3. This CDR3 comprises 16 residues. Germline assignment: CDR1 KGHDR and CDR2 SFDVKD.

J is TRBJ1-1 and V is TRBV5-8; D possibly corresponds to TRBD1 (5 bases). The germline V gene has CDR1 SGHTS and CDR2 YDEGEE. The length of the CDR3 is 15 residues. V lost 0 bases and J 6 bases, leaving 15 bases between the germline ends. DNA of the CDR3: TGTGCCAGCAGCTTGGGTTACGGGGGTAACGCTGAAGCTTTCTTT. It codes for CASSLGYGGNAEAFF.

The chain is built from TRBV4-2 and TRBJ1-2; the D is unclear. The CDR3 covers 16 residues. Germline CDR1 and CDR2: LGHNA and YNFKEQ. Trimming took 0 bases from V and 2 from J, leaving 13 bases between them. CDR3 nucleotides: TGTGCCAGCAGCCAAGACGCAAAGAGGGTAAACTATGGCTACACCTTC. Amino acid sequence: CASSQDAKRVNYGYTF.

The sample holds a few counts of this clonotype. The J gene is TRBJ1-2, the V gene TRBV20-1, with a tentative D call TRBD1 (6 bases). This CDR3 is 12 amino acids long. Germline CDR1 is DFQATT and CDR2 is SNEGSKA (reference sequence). The V gene lost 4 bases and the J gene lost 7 bases, with 13 bases spanning the gap. The CDR3, as DNA: TGCAGTGCTAACAGGGAGCCGGCTGGCTACACCTTC. It is translated as CSANREPAGYTF.

A note on this clonotype: The final CDR3 position lacks the conserved phenylalanine or tryptophan, pointing to a likely read error. The genes are TRBV29-1 and TRBJ2-3; D might be TRBD1 (5 bases). Germline CDR1 and CDR2: SQVTM and ANQGSEA. The CDR3 covers 14 residues. Trimming removed 5 bases from V and 4 bases from J, with 16 bases in between. The CDR3 DNA reads TGCAGCGTTCAAGGGGCAGGATCGGCAGATACGCAGTATCTT. Protein: CSVQGAGSADTQYL.